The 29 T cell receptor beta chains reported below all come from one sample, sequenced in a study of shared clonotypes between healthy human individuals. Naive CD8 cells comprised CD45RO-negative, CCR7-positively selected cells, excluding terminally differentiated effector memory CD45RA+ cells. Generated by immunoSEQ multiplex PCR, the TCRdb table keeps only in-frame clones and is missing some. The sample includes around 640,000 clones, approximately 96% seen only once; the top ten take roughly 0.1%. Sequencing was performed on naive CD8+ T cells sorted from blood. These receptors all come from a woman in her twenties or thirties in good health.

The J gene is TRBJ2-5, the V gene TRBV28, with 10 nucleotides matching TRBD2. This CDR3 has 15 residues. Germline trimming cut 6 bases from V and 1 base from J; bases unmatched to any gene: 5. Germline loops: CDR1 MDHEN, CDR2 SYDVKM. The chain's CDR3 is CASSPASGGQETQYF. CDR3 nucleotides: TGTGCCAGCAGCCCCGCTAGCGGGGGCCAAGAGACCCAGTACTTC. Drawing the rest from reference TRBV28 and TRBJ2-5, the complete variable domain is DVKVTQSSRYLVKRTGEKVFLECVQDMDHENMFWYRQDPGLGLRLIYFSYDVKMKEKGDIPEGYSVSREKKERFSLILESASTNQTSMYLCASSPASGGQETQYFGPGTRLLVL.

The CDR3: CASRSTDQETQYF. The CDR3 nucleotides are TGTGCCAGCAGGAGTACAGACCAAGAGACCCAGTACTTC. The rearrangement uses TRBV2 and TRBJ2-5; no clear D. With 6 bases removed from V and 0 bases from J, the gap between germline ends came to 8 bases. The CDR3 contains 13 residues. CDR1 SNHLY and CDR2 FYNNEI come from the germline V gene.

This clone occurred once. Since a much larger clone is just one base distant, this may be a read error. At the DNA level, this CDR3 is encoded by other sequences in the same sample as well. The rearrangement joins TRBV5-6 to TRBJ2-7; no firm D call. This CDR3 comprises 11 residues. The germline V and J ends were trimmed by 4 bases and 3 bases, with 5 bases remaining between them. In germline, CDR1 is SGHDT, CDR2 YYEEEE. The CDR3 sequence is CASSLDYEQYF. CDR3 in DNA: TGTGCCAGCAGCCTAGACTACGAGCAGTACTTC.

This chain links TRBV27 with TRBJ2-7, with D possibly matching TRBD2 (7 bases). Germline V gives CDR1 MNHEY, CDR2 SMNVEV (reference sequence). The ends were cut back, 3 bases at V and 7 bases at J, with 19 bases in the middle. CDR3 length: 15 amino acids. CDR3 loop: CASSLLRGPFSEQYF. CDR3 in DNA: TGTGCCAGCAGTTTGTTGCGGGGGCCCTTCTCGGAGCAGTACTTC.

The CDR3 loop is CASTISGPDEQYF. DNA of the CDR3: TGTGCCAGCACCATTTCGGGACCAGACGAGCAGTACTTC. The rearrangement links TRBV28 to TRBJ2-7; D is perhaps TRBD1 or TRBD2 (5 bases each). Germline lookup yields CDR1 MDHEN and CDR2 SYDVKM. This CDR3 has 13 amino acids. V was pared by 7 bases and J by 5 bases, with 15 bases between.

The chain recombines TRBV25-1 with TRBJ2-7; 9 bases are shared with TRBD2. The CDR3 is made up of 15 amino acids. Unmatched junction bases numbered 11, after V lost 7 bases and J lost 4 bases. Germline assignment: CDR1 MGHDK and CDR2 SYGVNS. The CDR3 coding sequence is TGTGCCAGCACAGGGTTTGTAGCGGGAGCTTACGAGCAGTACTTC. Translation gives CASTGFVAGAYEQYF.

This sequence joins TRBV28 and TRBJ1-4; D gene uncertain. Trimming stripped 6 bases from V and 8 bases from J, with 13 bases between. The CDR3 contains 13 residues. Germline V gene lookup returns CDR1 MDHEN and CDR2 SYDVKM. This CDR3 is CASRPRGVEKLFF. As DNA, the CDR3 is TGTGCCAGCAGGCCCCGGGGTGTGGAAAAACTGTTTTTT.

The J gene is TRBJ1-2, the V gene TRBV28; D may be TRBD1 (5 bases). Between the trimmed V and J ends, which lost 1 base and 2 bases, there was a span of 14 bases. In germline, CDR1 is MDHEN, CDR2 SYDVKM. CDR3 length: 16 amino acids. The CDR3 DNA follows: TGTGCCAGCAGTTTATCCAGAACGGGACGGAACTATGGCTACACCTTC. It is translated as CASSLSRTGRNYGYTF.

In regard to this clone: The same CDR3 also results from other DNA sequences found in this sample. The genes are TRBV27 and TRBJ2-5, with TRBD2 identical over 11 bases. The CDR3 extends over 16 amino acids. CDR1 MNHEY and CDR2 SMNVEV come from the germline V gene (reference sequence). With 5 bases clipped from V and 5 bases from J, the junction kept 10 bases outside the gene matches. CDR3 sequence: CASSLLLAGGPETQYF. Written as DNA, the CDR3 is TGTGCCAGCAGTCTATTATTAGCGGGAGGGCCTGAGACCCAGTACTTC.

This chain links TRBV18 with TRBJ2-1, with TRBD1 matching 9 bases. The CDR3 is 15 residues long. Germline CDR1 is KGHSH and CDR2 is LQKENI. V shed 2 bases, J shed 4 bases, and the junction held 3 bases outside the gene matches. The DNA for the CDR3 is TGTGCCAGCTCACCAGCGGGACAGGGTTACAATGAGCAGTTCTTC. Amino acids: CASSPAGQGYNEQFF.

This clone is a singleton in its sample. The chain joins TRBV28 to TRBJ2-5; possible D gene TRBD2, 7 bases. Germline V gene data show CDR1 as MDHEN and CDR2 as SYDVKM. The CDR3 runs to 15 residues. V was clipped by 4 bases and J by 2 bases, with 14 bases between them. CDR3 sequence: CASSSPRGGQETQYF. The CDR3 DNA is TGTGCCAGCAGTTCACCGAGGGGGGGGCAAGAGACCCAGTACTTC. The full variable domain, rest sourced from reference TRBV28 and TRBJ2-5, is DVKVTQSSRYLVKRTGEKVFLECVQDMDHENMFWYRQDPGLGLRLIYFSYDVKMKEKGDIPEGYSVSREKKERFSLILESASTNQTSMYLCASSSPRGGQETQYFGPGTRLLVL.

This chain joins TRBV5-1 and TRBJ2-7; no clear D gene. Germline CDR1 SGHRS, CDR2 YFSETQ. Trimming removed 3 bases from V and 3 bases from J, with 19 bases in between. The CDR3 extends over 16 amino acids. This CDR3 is CASSSPLERTDYEQYF. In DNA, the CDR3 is TGCGCCAGCAGCTCCCCCCTAGAAAGAACTGACTACGAGCAGTACTTC.

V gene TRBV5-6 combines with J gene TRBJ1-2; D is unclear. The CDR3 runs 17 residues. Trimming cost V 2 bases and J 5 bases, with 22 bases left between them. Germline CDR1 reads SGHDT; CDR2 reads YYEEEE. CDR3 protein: CASSFEYEERAPYGYTF. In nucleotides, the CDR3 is TGTGCCAGCAGCTTTGAATACGAAGAAAGGGCCCCTTATGGCTACACCTTC.

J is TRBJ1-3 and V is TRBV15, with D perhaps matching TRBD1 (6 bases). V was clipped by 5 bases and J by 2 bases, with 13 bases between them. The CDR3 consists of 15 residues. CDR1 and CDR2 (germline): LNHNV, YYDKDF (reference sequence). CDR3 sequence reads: CATSGRGLAGNTIYF. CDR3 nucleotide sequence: TGTGCCACCAGCGGCAGGGGTCTGGCTGGAAACACCATATATTTT.

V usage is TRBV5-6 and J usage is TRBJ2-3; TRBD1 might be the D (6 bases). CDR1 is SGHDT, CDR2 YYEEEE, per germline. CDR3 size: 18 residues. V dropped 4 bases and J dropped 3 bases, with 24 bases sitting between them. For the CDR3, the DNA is TGTGCCAGCAGCCTCCGCGCAAACAGGGTCGCTTTGACAGATACGCAGTATTTT. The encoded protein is CASSLRANRVALTDTQYF.

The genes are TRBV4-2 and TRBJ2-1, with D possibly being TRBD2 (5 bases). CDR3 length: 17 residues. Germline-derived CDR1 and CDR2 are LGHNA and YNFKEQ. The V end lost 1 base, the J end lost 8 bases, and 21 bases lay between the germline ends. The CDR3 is CASSQGSGLLGNYEQFF. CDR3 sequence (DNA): TGTGCCAGCAGCCAAGGGAGTGGGTTACTAGGCAACTATGAGCAGTTCTTC.

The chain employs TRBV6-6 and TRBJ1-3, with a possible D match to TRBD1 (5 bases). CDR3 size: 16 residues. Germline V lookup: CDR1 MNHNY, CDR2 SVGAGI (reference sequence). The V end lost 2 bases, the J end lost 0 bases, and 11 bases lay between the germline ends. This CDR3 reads CASSYGHAASGNTIYF. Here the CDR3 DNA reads TGTGCCAGCAGTTACGGACACGCCGCCTCTGGAAACACCATATATTTT.

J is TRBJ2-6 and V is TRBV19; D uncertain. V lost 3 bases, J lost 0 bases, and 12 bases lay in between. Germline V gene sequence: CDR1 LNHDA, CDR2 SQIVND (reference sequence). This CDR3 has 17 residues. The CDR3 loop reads CASSIVARPSGANVLTF. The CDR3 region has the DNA TGTGCCAGTAGTATTGTTGCCAGGCCCTCTGGGGCCAACGTCCTGACTTTC.

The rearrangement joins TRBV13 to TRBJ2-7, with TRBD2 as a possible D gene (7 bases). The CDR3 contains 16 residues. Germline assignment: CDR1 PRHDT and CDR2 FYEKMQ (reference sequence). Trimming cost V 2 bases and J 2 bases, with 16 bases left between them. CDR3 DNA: TGTGCCAGCAGCTTATCGGGGGGCTCCCTCACCTACGAGCAGTACTTC. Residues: CASSLSGGSLTYEQYF. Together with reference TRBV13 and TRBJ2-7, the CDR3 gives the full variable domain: AAGVIQSPRHLIKEKRETATLKCYPIPRHDTVYWYQQGPGQDPQFLISFYEKMQSDKGSIPDRFSAQQFSDYHSELNMSSLELGDSALYFCASSLSGGSLTYEQYFGPGTRLTVT.

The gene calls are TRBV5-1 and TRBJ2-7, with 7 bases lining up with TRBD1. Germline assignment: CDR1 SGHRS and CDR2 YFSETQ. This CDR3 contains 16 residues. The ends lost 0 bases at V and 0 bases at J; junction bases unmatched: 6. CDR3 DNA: TGCGCCAGCAGCTTGGCCGGACAGGAGATCTCCTACGAGCAGTACTTC. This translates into CASSLAGQEISYEQYF.

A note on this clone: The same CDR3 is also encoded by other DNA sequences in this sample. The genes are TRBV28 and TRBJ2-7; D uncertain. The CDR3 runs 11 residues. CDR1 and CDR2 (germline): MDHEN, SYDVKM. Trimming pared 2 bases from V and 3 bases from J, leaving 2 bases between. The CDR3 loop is CASSLIYEQYF. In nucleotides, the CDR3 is TGTGCCAGCAGTTTAATCTACGAGCAGTACTTC.

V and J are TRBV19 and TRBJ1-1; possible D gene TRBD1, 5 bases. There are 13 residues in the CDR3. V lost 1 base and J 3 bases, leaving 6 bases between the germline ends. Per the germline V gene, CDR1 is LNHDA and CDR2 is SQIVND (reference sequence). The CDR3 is CASSIGDYTEAFF. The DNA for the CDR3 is TGTGCCAGTAGTATAGGGGACTACACTGAAGCTTTCTTT.

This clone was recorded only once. The CDR3 sequence is CASSLAKWEGYNEQFF. The CDR3 DNA follows: TGTGCCAGCAGCTTAGCGAAGTGGGAGGGATACAATGAGCAGTTCTTC. The chain combines TRBV7-9 with TRBJ2-1, with 7 bases that match TRBD2. The length of the CDR3 is 16 residues. Germline V gene sequence: CDR1 SEHNR, CDR2 FQNEAQ (reference sequence). The V segment lost 0 bases and the J segment 4 bases; nucleotides outside the gene matches: 6.

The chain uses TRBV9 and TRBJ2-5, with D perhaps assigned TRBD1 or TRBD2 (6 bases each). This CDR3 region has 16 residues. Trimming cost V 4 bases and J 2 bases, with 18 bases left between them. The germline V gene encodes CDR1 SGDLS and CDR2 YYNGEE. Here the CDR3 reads CASSPTPQGTQETQYF. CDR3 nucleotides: TGTGCCAGCAGCCCCACCCCCCAGGGGACTCAAGAGACCCAGTACTTC.

As DNA, the CDR3 is TGTGCCAGCAGTTTTGTCCCTAGCGGCTCCTACGAGCAGTACTTC. Its protein product is CASSFVPSGSYEQYF. The chain links TRBV27 to TRBJ2-7; 7 bases are a match to TRBD2. This CDR3 comprises 15 residues. The V gene end was trimmed by 3 bases and the J gene end by 0 bases; junction bases not matched to a gene: 5. From germline, CDR1 is MNHEY and CDR2 SMNVEV (reference sequence).

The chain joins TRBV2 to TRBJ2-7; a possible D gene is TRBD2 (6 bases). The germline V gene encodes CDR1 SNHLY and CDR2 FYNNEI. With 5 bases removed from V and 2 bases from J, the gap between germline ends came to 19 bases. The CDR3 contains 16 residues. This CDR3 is CASSQTRDSTAYEQYF. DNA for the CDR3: TGTGCCAGCAGTCAAACCCGGGACTCTACCGCCTACGAGCAGTACTTC.

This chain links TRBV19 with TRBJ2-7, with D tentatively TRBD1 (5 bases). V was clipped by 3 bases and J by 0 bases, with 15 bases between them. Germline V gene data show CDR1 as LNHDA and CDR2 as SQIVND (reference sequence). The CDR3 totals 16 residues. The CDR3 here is CASSISPDSFSYEQYF. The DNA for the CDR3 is TGTGCCAGTAGTATCTCCCCCGACAGTTTCTCCTACGAGCAGTACTTC.

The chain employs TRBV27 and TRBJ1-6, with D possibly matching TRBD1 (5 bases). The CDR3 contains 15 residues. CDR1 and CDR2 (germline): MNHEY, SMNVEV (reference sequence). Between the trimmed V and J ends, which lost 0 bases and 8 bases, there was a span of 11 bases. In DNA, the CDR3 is TGTGCCAGCAGTTTATCGGGGACCTTCGATTCACCCCTCCACTTT. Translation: CASSLSGTFDSPLHF.

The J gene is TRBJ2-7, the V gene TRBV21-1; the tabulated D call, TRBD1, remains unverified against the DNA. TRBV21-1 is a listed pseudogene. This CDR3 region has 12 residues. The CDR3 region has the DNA TGTGCCAGCAGCAATGGGACAGGGGATAAGTACTTC. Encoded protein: CASSNGTGDKYF.